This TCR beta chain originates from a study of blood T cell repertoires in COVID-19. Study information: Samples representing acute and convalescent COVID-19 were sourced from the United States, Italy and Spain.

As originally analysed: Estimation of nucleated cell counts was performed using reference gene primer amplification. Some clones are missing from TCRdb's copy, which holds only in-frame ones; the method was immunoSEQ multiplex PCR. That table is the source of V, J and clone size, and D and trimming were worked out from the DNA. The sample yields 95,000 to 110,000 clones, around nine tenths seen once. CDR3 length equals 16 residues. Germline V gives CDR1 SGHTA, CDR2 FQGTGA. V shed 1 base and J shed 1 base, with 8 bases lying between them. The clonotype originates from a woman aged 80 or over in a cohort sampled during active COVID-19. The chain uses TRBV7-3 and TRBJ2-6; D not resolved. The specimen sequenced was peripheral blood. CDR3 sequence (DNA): TGTGCCAGCAGCTTAATGCGGAGTTCTGGGGCCAACGTCCTGACTTTC. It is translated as CASSLMRSSGANVLTF.